This entry lists 28 T cell receptor beta chains sequenced from one sample in a study of blood T cell repertoires in COVID-19 (dated by TCRdb to 2019 to 2021). The receptor library was made with the immunoSEQ multiplex PCR assay. Entries here come from immuneACCESS through TCRdb and include only in-frame sequences with V and J called. Some clones fail to appear in such tables; in the studies checked, an unresolved V gene covers under half of the shortfall, and the cause of the remainder is unknown. The sample records under 400,000 clones, 89% of which are singletons. The top ten constitute 3% to 4.5% of the sample. Sequenced: peripheral blood. These receptors originate from an older woman with COVID-19, enrolled during active disease.

The chain combines TRBV20-1 with TRBJ1-4; D is undetermined. Germline V CDR1 and CDR2: DFQATT, SNEGSKA (reference sequence). The CDR3 has 11 amino acids. The ends were cut back, 3 bases at V and 4 bases at J, with 3 bases in the middle. In DNA, the CDR3 is TGCAGTGCTAGTCATAATGAAAAACTGTTTTTT. Translated, it gives CSASHNEKLFF.

This clone was observed once. This rearrangement joins TRBV4-1 to TRBJ2-7; TRBD2 matches 11 bases. Germline lookup yields CDR1 MGHRA and CDR2 YSYEKL. V lost 3 bases to trimming and J lost 2 bases; unmatched junction nucleotides: 6. This CDR3 contains 16 residues. The CDR3 protein is CASSHVSGGAAYEQYF. CDR3 nucleotides: TGCGCCAGCAGCCATGTTAGCGGGGGGGCCGCCTACGAGCAGTACTTC.

V and J are TRBV11-2 and TRBJ2-5; TRBD1 agrees at 10 bases. V shed 3 bases, J shed 4 bases, and the junction held 5 bases outside the gene matches. The CDR3 covers 15 residues. CDR1 and CDR2 (germline): SGHAT, FQNNGV. CDR3 DNA: TGTGCCAGCAGCTTGGGACAGGGGAATCGAGAGACCCAGTACTTC. This encodes CASSLGQGNRETQYF.

The rearrangement uses TRBV10-1 and TRBJ1-5, with D possibly TRBD1 on 5 matching bases. The CDR3 loop spans 19 amino acids. The V gene's germline CDR1 is WNHNN and CDR2 SYGVQD (reference sequence). CDR3: CGKEGSGPGPGVSNQPQHF. CDR3 nucleotide sequence: TGCGGAAAGGAGGGGTCGGGGCCTGGACCGGGGGTCAGCAATCAGCCCCAGCATTTT.

Here the CDR3 reads CASGRGLQGWGEQFF. The CDR3 DNA reads TGTGCTAGTGGCCGAGGCCTACAGGGATGGGGTGAGCAGTTCTTC. J is TRBJ2-1 and V is TRBV12-5; TRBD1 might be the D (6 bases). The CDR3 covers 15 residues. Germline V gives CDR1 LGHNT, CDR2 FRNRAP. The V gene lost 6 bases and the J gene lost 9 bases, with 21 bases spanning the gap.

The V and J genes are TRBV5-4 and TRBJ2-1, with D possibly being TRBD1 (5 bases). The CDR3 spans 14 residues. V lost 0 bases to trimming and J lost 3 bases, with 7 bases between them. The germline V gene encodes CDR1 SGHNT and CDR2 YYREEE (reference sequence). CDR3 loop: CASSLAQGYNEQFF. Here the CDR3 DNA reads TGTGCCAGCAGCTTGGCTCAGGGCTACAATGAGCAGTTCTTC.

The rearrangement links TRBV5-4 to TRBJ1-1, with 8 bases fitting TRBD1. The ends lost 5 bases at V and 1 base at J; junction bases unmatched: 7. CDR1 is SGHNT, CDR2 YYREEE, per germline (reference sequence). The CDR3 has 15 residues. The CDR3 sequence: CASSRGQGGNTEAFF. CDR3 coding DNA: TGTGCCAGCAGTCGAGGACAGGGTGGGAACACTGAAGCTTTCTTT.

The V and J genes are TRBV3-1 (or the pseudogene TRBV3-2) and TRBJ1-1, with a possible D match to TRBD1 (5 bases). Trimming took off 0 bases at V and 2 bases at J, with 13 bases between the two ends. Germline CDR1 reads LGHDT; CDR2 reads YNNKEL (reference sequence). CDR3 length: 16 amino acids. CDR3 sequence (DNA): TGTGCCAGCAGCCAAGATAGGGTCAGGGATAACACTGAAGCTTTCTTT. It yields the protein CASSQDRVRDNTEAFF.

The gene calls are TRBV28 and TRBJ1-1; D call uncertain. The ends were cut back, 4 bases at V and 1 base at J, with 7 bases in the middle. There are 13 residues in the CDR3. Germline-derived CDR1 and CDR2 are MDHEN and SYDVKM. The DNA for the CDR3 is TGTGCCAGCAGTTCTCCCGGGAACACTGAAGCTTTCTTT. It is translated as CASSSPGNTEAFF.

The gene calls are TRBV19 and TRBJ2-3, with 13 positions matching TRBD2. The ends lost 5 bases at V and 4 bases at J; junction bases unmatched: 9. There are 17 residues in the CDR3. Germline V CDR1 and CDR2: LNHDA, SQIVND (reference sequence). This CDR3 is CASSALAGGPLADTQYF. The CDR3 bases are TGTGCCAGTAGTGCACTAGCGGGGGGGCCATTGGCAGATACGCAGTATTTT.

The chain employs TRBV7-8 and TRBJ2-1; D possibly corresponds to TRBD1 (6 bases). Germline values: CDR1 SGHVS, CDR2 FQNEAQ. Trimming removed 5 bases from V and 2 bases from J, with 16 bases in between. This CDR3 spans 16 amino acids. DNA for the CDR3: TGTGCCAGCAGCCTCCGCTTTAGGACAGCCTACAATGAGCAGTTCTTC. This codes for CASSLRFRTAYNEQFF.

The chain carries TRBV12-5 and TRBJ2-7, with D hard to call. Trimming took off 1 base at V and 4 bases at J, with 11 bases between the two ends. This CDR3 spans 14 amino acids. Germline V gene sequence: CDR1 LGHNT, CDR2 FRNRAP. In DNA, the CDR3 is TGTGCTAGTGGTTTGGGGGCGCTCCCTTACGAGCAGTACTTC. It encodes CASGLGALPYEQYF.

The rearrangement joins TRBV3-1 (or the pseudogene TRBV3-2) to TRBJ1-3; D gene ambiguous. The CDR3 runs to 13 residues. Looked up from germline, CDR1 is LGHDT and CDR2 is YNNKEL (reference sequence). Trimming shortened V by 6 bases and J by 1 base, and 7 bases separated the two germline ends. CDR3 region: CASRRQSGNTIYF. CDR3 DNA sequence: TGTGCCAGCAGACGTCAGTCTGGAAACACCATATATTTT.

The chain employs TRBV6-2 or TRBV6-3 and TRBJ2-1, with D possibly being TRBD2 (6 bases). Trimming pared 6 bases from V and 4 bases from J, leaving 16 bases between. The CDR3 covers 15 residues. Germline V gene data show CDR1 as MNHEY and CDR2 as SVGEGT. Here the CDR3 reads CASSPAGRPYNEQFF. The CDR3 DNA reads TGTGCCAGCAGCCCCGCGGGGCGACCGTACAATGAGCAGTTCTTC.

V gene TRBV9 combines with J gene TRBJ2-1; 10 nucleotides match TRBD2. Unmatched junction bases numbered 6, after V lost 3 bases and J lost 6 bases. Per the germline V gene, CDR1 is SGDLS and CDR2 is YYNGEE. The CDR3 runs 15 residues. DNA of the CDR3: TGTGCCAGCAGCGAAGCGGGGGGGCGGAGCAATGAGCAGTTCTTC. It is translated as CASSEAGGRSNEQFF.

The V gene is TRBV21-1, the J gene TRBJ2-1; the D call TRBD1 from the table was never checked on the DNA. TRBV21-1 represents a pseudogene. This CDR3 has 16 amino acids. This CDR3 is CASSPLPGQEGNEQFF. As DNA, the CDR3 is TGTGCCAGCAGCCCTCTTCCGGGACAAGAGGGCAATGAGCAGTTCTTC.

The chain uses TRBV5-1 and TRBJ1-2, with D possibly being TRBD1 (6 bases). Trimming took off 3 bases at V and 2 bases at J, with 17 bases between the two ends. Germline V lookup: CDR1 SGHRS, CDR2 YFSETQ. The CDR3 has 16 amino acids. CDR3 DNA: TGCGCCAGCAGCTACACGACCGGGACACAGAACTATGGCTACACCTTC. Protein product: CASSYTTGTQNYGYTF.

The rearrangement links TRBV4-1 to TRBJ2-1; 9 bases match TRBD2. Trimming took 2 bases from V and 4 from J; bases not matched to a gene: 3. Germline V gene lookup returns CDR1 MGHRA and CDR2 YSYEKL. The CDR3 has 15 residues. DNA of the CDR3: TGCGCCAGCAGCCAACCGGGACTAGCTTACAATGAGCAGTTCTTC. It encodes CASSQPGLAYNEQFF.

This rearrangement joins TRBV11-3 to TRBJ1-3; TRBD1 aligns across 9 bases. V was pared by 3 bases and J by 8 bases, with 2 bases of the junction left unmatched. Germline loops: CDR1 SGHNT, CDR2 YENEEA. The CDR3 length is 13 residues. CDR3 protein: CASSLDRGDTIYF. DNA for the CDR3: TGTGCCAGCAGCTTGGACAGGGGAGACACCATATATTTT.

The chain combines TRBV2 with TRBJ1-4; a possible D gene is TRBD1 (6 bases). The germline gives CDR1 SNHLY, CDR2 FYNNEI. The ends were cut back, 6 bases at V and 0 bases at J, with 8 bases in the middle. CDR3 size: 14 residues. The CDR3 DNA reads TGTGCCAGCAGGGACAGCTCAACTAATGAAAAACTGTTTTTT. Protein sequence: CASRDSSTNEKLFF.

V and J are TRBV7-3 and TRBJ1-1; D not resolved. This CDR3 comprises 14 residues. V lost 5 bases and J 4 bases, leaving 14 bases between the germline ends. Germline CDR1 is SGHTA and CDR2 is FQGTGA. This chain's CDR3 is CASSKHPGSTEAFF. As DNA, the CDR3 is TGTGCCAGCAGCAAACACCCGGGGAGCACTGAAGCTTTCTTT.

This sequence joins TRBV30 and TRBJ1-1; D may be TRBD1 (6 bases). The CDR3 has 14 residues. Germline V gene lookup returns CDR1 GTSNPN and CDR2 SVGIG (reference sequence). Trimming took off 2 bases at V and 7 bases at J, with 17 bases between the two ends. In nucleotides, the CDR3 is TGTGCCTGGAGTATGTGGGGGAGGGGGGTTGAAGCTTTCTTT. It specifies CAWSMWGRGVEAFF.

This chain links TRBV5-1 with TRBJ1-4, with a weak D call TRBD1 (5 bases). V shed 0 bases and J shed 7 bases, with 13 bases lying between them. Germline assignment: CDR1 SGHRS and CDR2 YFSETQ. The CDR3 extends over 15 amino acids. The CDR3 DNA reads as TGCGCCAGCAGCTTGGATGGGGGGAGGGCTGAAAAACTGTTTTTT. It codes for CASSLDGGRAEKLFF.

V and J are TRBV30 and TRBJ1-4; D might be TRBD1 (6 bases). The CDR3 runs 13 residues. The germline V gene encodes CDR1 GTSNPN and CDR2 SVGIG (reference sequence). CDR3 nucleotide sequence: TGTGCTCACCGAGGGGGTCCGTCAGAAAAACTGTTTTTT. This sequence encodes CAHRGGPSEKLFF.

The rearrangement joins TRBV10-3 to TRBJ2-3; 11 nucleotides match TRBD2. V was clipped by 8 bases and J by 5 bases; unmatched bases: 9. Germline-derived CDR1 and CDR2 are ENHRY and SYGVKD. The CDR3 runs 15 residues. CDR3 loop: CAIGSSGGLEDTQYF. The CDR3 DNA reads TGTGCCATCGGTTCTAGCGGGGGGCTTGAAGATACGCAGTATTTT.

The chain is built from TRBV19 and TRBJ1-1; possible D gene TRBD1, 6 bases. Germline lookup yields CDR1 LNHDA and CDR2 SQIVND (reference sequence). The CDR3 contains 14 residues. The V and J ends lost 3 bases and 8 bases respectively, with 16 bases between them. DNA of the CDR3: TGTGCCAGTAGTATGACAGGTCTAGGTGGGGAAGCTTTCTTT. Translation: CASSMTGLGGEAFF.

The chain combines TRBV7-3 with TRBJ2-1; 14 positions agree with TRBD2. CDR1 SGHTA and CDR2 FQGTGA come from the germline V gene. The V gene end was trimmed by 9 bases and the J gene end by 1 base; junction bases not matched to a gene: 2. The CDR3 length is 15 residues. The chain's CDR3 is CASGTSGGSYNEQFF. In DNA, the CDR3 is TGTGCCAGTGGGACTAGCGGGGGATCCTACAATGAGCAGTTCTTC.

This chain links TRBV18 with TRBJ1-4; tentative D call: TRBD1 (6 bases). Germline V gene sequence: CDR1 KGHSH, CDR2 LQKENI. The CDR3 runs to 15 residues. Deletions cut 3 bases from V and 3 bases from J, with 11 bases between. CDR3 amino acids: CASSPYGQPNEKLFF. The DNA of the CDR3 is TGTGCCAGCTCACCGTACGGACAGCCTAATGAAAAACTGTTTTTT.